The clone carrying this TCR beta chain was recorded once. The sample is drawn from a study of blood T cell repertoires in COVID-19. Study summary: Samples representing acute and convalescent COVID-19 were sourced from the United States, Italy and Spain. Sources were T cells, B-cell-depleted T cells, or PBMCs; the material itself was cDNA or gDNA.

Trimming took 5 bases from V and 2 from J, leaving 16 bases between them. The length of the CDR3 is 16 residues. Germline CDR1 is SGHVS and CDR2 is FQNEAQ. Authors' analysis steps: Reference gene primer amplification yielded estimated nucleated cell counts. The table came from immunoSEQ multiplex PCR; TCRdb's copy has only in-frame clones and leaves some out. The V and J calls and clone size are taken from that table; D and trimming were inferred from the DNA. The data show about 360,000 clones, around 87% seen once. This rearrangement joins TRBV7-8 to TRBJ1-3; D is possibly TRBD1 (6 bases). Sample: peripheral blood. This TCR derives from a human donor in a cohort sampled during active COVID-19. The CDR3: CASSPYREKPGNTIYF. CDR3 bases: TGTGCCAGCAGCCCGTACAGGGAAAAACCTGGAAACACCATATATTTT.